One and the same sample provided the 22 T cell receptor beta chains below, sequenced in a study of blood T cell repertoires in COVID-19. Assay used: immunoSEQ multiplex PCR; TCRdb lists only in-frame clones, some missing. The table has some 58,000 clones, almost 95% seen once. Sequencing used peripheral blood. These receptors all stem from a man in his fifties or sixties with active COVID-19.

This CDR3 is CASGLASGGFTDTQYF. The CDR3, as DNA: TGTGCTAGTGGTTTGGCTAGCGGGGGATTCACAGATACGCAGTATTTT. This chain connects TRBV12-5 to TRBJ2-3, with 10 bases that match TRBD2. This CDR3 is 16 amino acids long. Germline V CDR1 and CDR2: LGHNT, FRNRAP. V gave up 1 base and J gave up 2 bases; unmatched junction bases: 3.

The chain links TRBV19 to TRBJ1-5; D is possibly TRBD1 (6 bases). V lost 11 bases and J 9 bases, leaving 29 bases between the germline ends. Looked up from germline, CDR1 is LNHDA and CDR2 is SQIVND (reference sequence). The CDR3 covers 16 residues. The CDR3 bases are TGTGCCTCCTCCCCCGGGTTGGTGCAGGGGCAGCGGCCCCAGCATTTT. It specifies CASSPGLVQGQRPQHF.

The V gene is TRBV13, the J gene TRBJ2-1; tentatively, D is TRBD1 (5 bases). CDR1 and CDR2 from the germline V gene are PRHDT and FYEKMQ (reference sequence). The CDR3 spans 14 residues. V was trimmed by 2 bases and J by 7 bases, leaving 12 bases between them. CDR3 sequence (DNA): TGTGCCAGCAGCTTAAAGGGGATCATAAATGAGCAGTTCTTC. Protein: CASSLKGIINEQFF.

The chain couples TRBV2 to TRBJ2-1, with TRBD2 identical over 10 bases. CDR1 is SNHLY, CDR2 FYNNEI, per germline. The CDR3 spans 15 residues. J lost 9 bases, V lost 6 bases, and 11 bases had no gene match. The CDR3 protein is CASSLAGVTLGEQFF. The DNA of the CDR3 is TGTGCCAGCAGCCTAGCGGGAGTAACGCTGGGTGAGCAGTTCTTC.

This clone was seen a handful of times. The gene calls are TRBV4-2 and TRBJ2-5; 8 bases agree with TRBD2. Germline V CDR1 and CDR2: LGHNA, YNFKEQ. The CDR3 loop spans 15 amino acids. Germline trimming cut 1 base from V and 3 bases from J; bases unmatched to any gene: 4. Here the CDR3 reads CASSQAGTSKETQYF. The CDR3 nucleotides read TGTGCCAGCAGCCAAGCCGGGACTAGTAAAGAGACCCAGTACTTC.

The rearrangement joins TRBV23-1 to TRBJ2-2; D is uncertain. TRBV23-1 has ORF status, its function being uncertain. V was shortened by 6 bases and J by 1 base, with 12 bases between the two germline ends. CDR3 length equals 15 residues. The CDR3 protein is CASREPRKNTGELFF. Here the CDR3 DNA reads TGCGCCAGCAGGGAACCCAGGAAGAACACCGGGGAGCTGTTTTTT.

This sequence joins TRBV11-3 and TRBJ1-1; 12 bases fit TRBD1. The germline CDR1 and CDR2 sequences are SGHNT and YENEEA. J was trimmed by 0 bases and V by 3 bases; bases with no gene match: 5. The CDR3 is made up of 17 amino acids. CDR3 loop: CASSLGGTGGMNTEAFF. CDR3 coding DNA: TGTGCCAGCAGCTTGGGTGGGACAGGGGGCATGAACACTGAAGCTTTCTTT.

This chain connects TRBV27 to TRBJ1-5; 9 nucleotides line up with TRBD1. Unmatched junction bases numbered 16, after V lost 6 bases and J lost 4 bases. Germline V CDR1 and CDR2: MNHEY, SMNVEV (reference sequence). CDR3 size: 18 residues. CDR3 region: CASSPGTGKRDVNQPQHF. In DNA, the CDR3 is TGTGCCAGCAGCCCTGGGACAGGGAAACGGGACGTGAATCAGCCCCAGCATTTT.

The V call is TRBV19, the J call TRBJ1-5; D not certain. Deletions cut 3 bases from V and 0 bases from J, with 15 bases between. The CDR3 spans 17 residues. Germline CDR1 LNHDA, CDR2 SQIVND (reference sequence). The CDR3 here is CASSILGSSGSNQPQHF. CDR3 bases: TGTGCCAGTAGTATCTTGGGGAGTTCGGGTAGCAATCAGCCCCAGCATTTT.

This rearrangement joins TRBV4-3 to TRBJ1-1; a possible D gene is TRBD1 (5 bases). Germline V gives CDR1 LGHNA, CDR2 YSLEER. The V end was cut by 0 bases, the J end by 5 bases, with 10 bases between. The CDR3 extends over 14 amino acids. CDR3 DNA: TGCGCCAGCAGCCAAGATCAGGACAAAACTGAAGCTTTCTTT. This encodes CASSQDQDKTEAFF.

This rearrangement joins TRBV5-1 to TRBJ1-2; D unclear. Trimming pared 0 bases from V and 7 bases from J, leaving 10 bases between. The CDR3 sequence is 13 residues long. Germline CDR1 reads SGHRS; CDR2 reads YFSETQ. This CDR3 is CASSLARDAGYTF. DNA of the CDR3: TGCGCCAGCAGCTTGGCGAGGGATGCTGGCTACACCTTC.

The rearrangement joins TRBV5-1 to TRBJ1-1, with 7 bases aligning to TRBD1. This CDR3 has 15 residues. V lost 4 bases to trimming and J lost 1 base; unmatched junction nucleotides: 7. Germline CDR1 is SGHRS and CDR2 is YFSETQ. The CDR3 nucleotides are TGCGCCAGCAGCGGGGCGGGACAGCCGAACACTGAAGCTTTCTTT. This translates into CASSGAGQPNTEAFF.

This clone has a single count. This chain joins TRBV30 and TRBJ2-5; 9 bases are shared with TRBD2. Germline CDR1 is GTSNPN and CDR2 is SVGIG (reference sequence). Losses at the gene ends were 2 bases for V and 0 bases for J; bases not matched to a gene: 4. This CDR3 is 15 amino acids long. The CDR3 sequence: CAWSRLAGDQETQYF. CDR3 DNA sequence: TGTGCCTGGAGTAGGTTAGCGGGGGACCAAGAGACCCAGTACTTC.

This clone has only one observation. The gene calls are TRBV2 and TRBJ2-3, with D maybe TRBD2 (5 bases). The CDR3 covers 14 residues. Per germline, CDR1 SNHLY and CDR2 FYNNEI. V lost 7 bases and J 0 bases, leaving 11 bases between the germline ends. CDR3 residues: CASNAGLSTDTQYF. DNA of the CDR3: TGTGCCAGCAATGCGGGCCTGAGCACAGATACGCAGTATTTT.

The rearrangement joins TRBV29-1 to TRBJ2-1; 9 nucleotides line up with TRBD2. CDR1 and CDR2 from the germline V gene are SQVTM and ANQGSEA. The trim removed 7 bases at V and 4 bases at J, leaving 11 bases unmatched. This CDR3 has 15 residues. The CDR3 here is CSAEGASGEYNEQFF. DNA for the CDR3: TGCAGCGCCGAAGGGGCTAGCGGGGAATACAATGAGCAGTTCTTC.

The chain combines TRBV5-6 with TRBJ1-2, with D tentatively TRBD1 (6 bases). The CDR3 extends over 13 amino acids. The V gene lost 3 bases and the J gene lost 4 bases, with 10 bases spanning the gap. Germline V lookup: CDR1 SGHDT, CDR2 YYEEEE. The DNA of the CDR3 is TGTGCCAGCAGCTCACAGGGAACCTATGGCTACACCTTC. Residues: CASSSQGTYGYTF.

The chain links TRBV18 to TRBJ1-1; no clear D. Trimming pared 1 base from V and 5 bases from J, leaving 11 bases between. The germline CDR1 and CDR2 sequences are KGHSH and LQKENI. The CDR3 runs 14 residues. The CDR3, as DNA: TGTGCCAGCTCACCACAAGGACTGAGGACTGAAGCTTTCTTT. Translation: CASSPQGLRTEAFF. The entire variable domain, with the rest obtained from reference TRBV18 and TRBJ1-1, is as follows: NAGVMQNPRHLVRRRGQEARLRCSPMKGHSHVYWYRQLPEEGLKFMVYLQKENIIDESGMPKERFSAEFPKEGPSILRIQQVVRGDSAAYFCASSPQGLRTEAFFGQGTRLTVV.

The V gene is TRBV6-5, the J gene TRBJ1-1; 7 positions agree with TRBD1. Germline loops: CDR1 MNHEY, CDR2 SVGAGI. V lost 6 bases to trimming and J lost 1 base; unmatched junction nucleotides: 5. CDR3 size: 14 residues. CDR3 region: CASSLRGSNTEAFF. The CDR3 nucleotides are TGTGCCAGCAGCCTCAGGGGGTCGAACACTGAAGCTTTCTTT.

The chain has TRBV19 and TRBJ2-5; 15 nucleotides line up with TRBD2. With 4 bases clipped from V and 2 bases from J, the junction kept 2 bases outside the gene matches. Per the germline V gene, CDR1 is LNHDA and CDR2 is SQIVND (reference sequence). This CDR3 spans 16 amino acids. CDR3 sequence: CASSKGLAGGQETQYF. The CDR3 DNA follows: TGTGCCAGTAGTAAAGGACTAGCGGGAGGGCAAGAGACCCAGTACTTC. Filled out from reference TRBV19 and TRBJ2-5, the complete variable domain reads DGGITQSPKYLFRKEGQNVTLSCEQNLNHDAMYWYRQDPGQGLRLIYYSQIVNDFQKGDIAEGYSVSREKKESFPLTVTSAQKNPTAFYLCASSKGLAGGQETQYFGPGTRLLVL.

In its sample, this clone was seen once. The J gene is TRBJ2-3, the V gene TRBV7-2; 7 bases agree with TRBD2. The length of the CDR3 is 15 residues. Germline V gene sequence: CDR1 SGHTA, CDR2 FQGNSA. After removal of 5 bases from V and 2 bases from J, the junction contained 7 bases not matched to a gene. The CDR3 DNA sequence: TGTGCCAGCAGCCCAACTAGCGAGGACACAGATACGCAGTATTTT. This encodes CASSPTSEDTDTQYF.

The rearrangement joins TRBV29-1 to TRBJ2-1, with 7 bases fitting TRBD2. Unmatched junction bases numbered 6, after V lost 0 bases and J lost 10 bases. The CDR3 spans 13 residues. Germline loops: CDR1 SQVTM, CDR2 ANQGSEA. Written as DNA, the CDR3 is TGCAGCGTTGAAGAAACCACTAGCGACGAGCAGTTCTTC. Residues: CSVEETTSDEQFF.

The chain couples TRBV2 to TRBJ2-2; D perhaps matches TRBD2 (6 bases). Looked up from germline, CDR1 is SNHLY and CDR2 is FYNNEI. Trimming cost V 8 bases and J 6 bases, with 19 bases left between them. CDR3 size: 15 residues. CDR3 loop: CASSSVAGRAGELFF. CDR3 coding DNA: TGTGCCAGCTCGTCCGTGGCGGGACGAGCCGGGGAGCTGTTTTTT.